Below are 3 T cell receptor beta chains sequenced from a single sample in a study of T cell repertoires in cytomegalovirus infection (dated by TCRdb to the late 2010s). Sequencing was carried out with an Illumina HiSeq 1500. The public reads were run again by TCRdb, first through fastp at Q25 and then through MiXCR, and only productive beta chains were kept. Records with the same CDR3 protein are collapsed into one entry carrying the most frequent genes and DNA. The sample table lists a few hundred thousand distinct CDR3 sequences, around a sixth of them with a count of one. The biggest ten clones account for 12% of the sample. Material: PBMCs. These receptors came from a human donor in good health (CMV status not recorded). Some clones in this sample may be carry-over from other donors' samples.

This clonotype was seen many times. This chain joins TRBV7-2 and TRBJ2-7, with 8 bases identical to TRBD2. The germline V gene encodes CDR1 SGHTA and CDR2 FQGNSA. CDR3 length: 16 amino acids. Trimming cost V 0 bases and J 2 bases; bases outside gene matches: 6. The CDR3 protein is CASSLAGSGATYEQYF. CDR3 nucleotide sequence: TGTGCCAGCAGCTTAGCTGGTAGCGGGGCTACCTACGAGCAGTACTTC.

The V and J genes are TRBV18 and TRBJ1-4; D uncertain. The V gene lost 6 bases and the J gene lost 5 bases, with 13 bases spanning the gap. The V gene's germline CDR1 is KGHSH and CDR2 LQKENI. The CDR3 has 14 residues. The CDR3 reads CASSPRAGNEKLFF. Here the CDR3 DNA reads TGTGCCAGCTCCCCGAGGGCGGGGAATGAAAAACTGTTTTTT.

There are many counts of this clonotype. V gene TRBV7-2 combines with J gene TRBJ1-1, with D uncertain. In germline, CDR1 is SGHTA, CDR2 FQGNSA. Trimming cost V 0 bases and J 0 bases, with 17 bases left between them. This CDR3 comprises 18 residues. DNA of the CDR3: TGTGCCAGCAGCTTAGCGCAACGACATCGCCTCATGAACACTGAAGCTTTCTTT. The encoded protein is CASSLAQRHRLMNTEAFF.